This T cell receptor beta chain was sequenced in a study of shared clonotypes between healthy human individuals. Study as a whole: The cohort comprised a couple of women and a few men. Their ages spanned 18 to 49 years. Study-wide findings and caveats: Richness estimates generally favored naive over memory subsets.

The split of CD4+ cells yielded CD45RA+ naive and CD45RA-negative memory subsets. Generated by immunoSEQ multiplex PCR, the TCRdb table keeps only in-frame clones and is missing some. The table shows approximately 2.5 million clones, with around 94% occurring only once. Per the germline V gene, CDR1 is ENHRY and CDR2 is SYGVKD. V lost 8 bases and J lost 4; bases outside the gene matches: 11. The CDR3 sequence is 15 residues long. Of note for this clone: Its antigen is as yet unknown.

The sequence was obtained from a man in his late teens or twenties in good health. This chain joins TRBV10-3 and TRBJ2-7, with 10 positions matching TRBD2. The sequenced sample consisted of naive CD4+ T cells sorted from blood. The subset denotes: CD45RA+ positively selected. Here the CDR3 reads CAIGPSGRAGYEQYF. The CDR3 coding sequence is TGTGCCATCGGGCCCAGCGGGAGGGCCGGTTACGAGCAGTACTTC.